The entry below gives a single T cell receptor (beta chain) sequence along with its context. Antigen unknown. This sample was included in a study of CD8+CD57+ T cells in acquired aplastic anemia. Study summary: Sorted CD4+ and CD8+ cell DNA averaged 3.2 ug.

Investigators profiled TCR beta VDJ and CDR3 from genomic DNA template. In TCRdb, the reads were re-called with MiXCR into one record per CDR3 protein. The data hold 210,000 or so distinct CDR3 sequences, with about half observed a single time. Findings of the study overall: Common to patients and controls were 25 to 30 CD8+ CDR3 sequences.

For sequencing, patients were chosen who had shown expansion of CD8+CD57+ cells by flow cytometry. Germline values: CDR1 SQVTM, CDR2 ANQGSEA. The CDR3 totals 13 residues. V lost 5 bases and J lost 6, with 17 bases in between. The sequenced sample was sorted CD4+, CD8+, or CD8+CD57+ T cells (not recorded which) from PBMCs. This TCR derives from a human donor with aplastic anemia. The chain combines TRBV29-1 with TRBJ2-7; a weak D match, TRBD1 (6 bases). The CDR3, as DNA: TGCAGCGTTACGGAAACAGGGAGCGGCGAGCAGTACTTC. It yields the protein CSVTETGSGEQYF.